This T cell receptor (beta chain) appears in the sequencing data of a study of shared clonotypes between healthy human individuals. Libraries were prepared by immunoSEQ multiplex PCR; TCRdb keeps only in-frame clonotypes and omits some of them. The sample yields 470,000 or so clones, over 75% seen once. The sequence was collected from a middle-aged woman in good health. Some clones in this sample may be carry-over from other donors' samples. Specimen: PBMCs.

CDR3 DNA: TGTGCCAGCTCACCCCAGGACTATGGCTACACCTTC. It encodes CASSPQDYGYTF. V usage is TRBV18 and J usage is TRBJ1-2, with D unresolved. The germline CDR1 and CDR2 sequences are KGHSH and LQKENI. The CDR3 is 12 amino acids. Trimming cost V 3 bases and J 3 bases, with 5 bases left between them.